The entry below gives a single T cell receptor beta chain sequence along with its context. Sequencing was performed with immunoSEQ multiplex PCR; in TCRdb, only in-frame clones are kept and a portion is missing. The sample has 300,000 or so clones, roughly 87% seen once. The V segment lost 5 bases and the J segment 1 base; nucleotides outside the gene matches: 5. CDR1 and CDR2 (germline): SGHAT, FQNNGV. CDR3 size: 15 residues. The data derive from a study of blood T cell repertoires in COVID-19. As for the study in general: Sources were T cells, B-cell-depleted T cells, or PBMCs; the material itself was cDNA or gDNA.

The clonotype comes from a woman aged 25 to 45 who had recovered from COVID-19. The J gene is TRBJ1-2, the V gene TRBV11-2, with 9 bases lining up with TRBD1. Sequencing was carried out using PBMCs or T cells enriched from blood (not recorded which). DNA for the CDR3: TGTGCCAGCAGCGTAGGGACAGGGATTAACTATGGCTACACCTTC. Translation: CASSVGTGINYGYTF.